The rows below give T cell receptor beta chains drawn from one sample of a study of response to subunit inactivated influenza vaccine. From the RT-PCR reads, TCRdb called clonotypes with MiXCR, one entry per CDR3 protein. This table has 800,000 to 1,000,000 distinct CDR3 sequences, 21% appearing once. The sample was PBMCs from blood, taken around 5 days after vaccination. The receptors originated from a man aged 45-65 years who received an inactivated influenza vaccine. CDR3s include the opening cysteine and the closing phenylalanine or tryptophan. A D gene is named only where the DNA matches it firmly. Where a row states a size, it is once, few, many or the class of an expanded clone; other rows omit it.

>TRBJ2-5|12|NA|NA|TRBV4-2
TGTGCCAGCAGCCAAGAATCGGACTTACAGTACTTC
CASSQESDLQYF
>TRBJ2-1|13|TRBD1|NA|TRBV10-3
TGTGCCATCAGGACAGGGGGCAACAATGAGCAGTTCTTC
CAIRTGGNNEQFF
>TRBJ2-2|13|TRBD1|NA|TRBV10-2
TGCGCCAGCAGACCACAGGGGTCCGGGGAGCTGTTTTTT
CASRPQGSGELFF
>TRBJ1-2|15|NA|NA|TRBV13
TGTGCCAGCAGCTTAGGGGGGAATGAGAACTATGGCTACACCTTC
CASSLGGNENYGYTF
>TRBJ1-5|15|NA|few|TRBV9
TGTGCCAGCAGCCCAGGCGGTGGAGAGAATCAGCCCCAGCATTTT
CASSPGGGENQPQHF
>TRBJ2-3|18|TRBD2|once|TRBV15
TGTGCCACCAGCAGTGGACTAGCGGGGGCCCTTAGCACAGATACGCAGTATTTT
CATSSGLAGALSTDTQYF
>TRBJ2-3|16|NA|NA|TRBV9
TGTGCCAGCAGCGTCCCCGTTTGGGGAAGCACAGATACGCAGTATTTT
CASSVPVWGSTDTQYF
>TRBJ1-5|13|NA|NA|TRBV4-1
TGCGCCAGCAGCCAAGATGGATTCCAGCCCCAGCATTTT
CASSQDGFQPQHF
>TRBJ2-7|12|NA|NA|TRBV11-2
TGTGCCAGCAGCTTAGACCCAATTGAGCAGTACTTC
CASSLDPIEQYF
>TRBJ2-5|14|TRBD2|NA|TRBV20-1
TGCAGTGCTAGAGGAGACCCGGGAGGAGAGACCCAGTACTTC
CSARGDPGGETQYF
>TRBJ1-2|13|NA|NA|TRBV20-1
TGCAGTGCAAATACCCGACAGTTCTATGGCTACACCTTC
CSANTRQFYGYTF
>TRBJ2-5|17|NA|few|TRBV3-1
TGTGCCAGCAGCCCGATTCCTTGGTCCAAGAGAGGAGAGACCCAGTACTTC
CASSPIPWSKRGETQYF
>TRBJ2-7|14|TRBD1|few|TRBV20-1
TGCAGTGCTAAAGGACAGGGCGGGGCCCACGAGCAGTACTTC
CSAKGQGGAHEQYF
>TRBJ2-2|15|NA|NA|TRBV19
TGTGCCAGTAGTATATTACCCCCAAACACCGGGGAGCTGTTTTTT
CASSILPPNTGELFF
>TRBJ2-1|13|NA|few|TRBV4-2
TGTGCCAGCAGGTCAAACGGAGACAATGAGCAGTTCTTC
CASRSNGDNEQFF
>TRBJ2-7|14|NA|NA|TRBV4-2
TGTGCCAGCAGCCAAAGGGGGGGGTACTACGAGCAGTACTTC
CASSQRGGYYEQYF
>TRBJ1-4|16|NA|few|TRBV7-9
TGTGCCAGCAGCTTAGTGACGGGGAGAACTAATGAAAAACTGTTTTTT
CASSLVTGRTNEKLFF
>TRBJ2-1|18|NA|NA|TRBV11-2
TGTGCCAGCAGCTTCAGTGGGAGGGGGCGACTTAACTACAATGAGCAGTTCTTC
CASSFSGRGRLNYNEQFF
>TRBJ1-1|16|NA|few|TRBV20-1
TGCAGTGCTAGTCCTTGGACAGCACTGCCATACACTGAAGCTTTCTTT
CSASPWTALPYTEAFF
>TRBJ2-1|16|NA|NA|TRBV20-1
TGCAGTGCTCCTACCCCCATAGCGACTCTTTACAATGAGCAGTTCTTC
CSAPTPIATLYNEQFF
>TRBJ1-5|11|NA|many|TRBV12-3/TRBV12-4
TGTGCCAGCAGTTTAAATCAGCCCCAGCATTTT
CASSLNQPQHF
>TRBJ2-1|15|NA|NA|TRBV20-1
TGCAGTGCTAGAGATCACAGGGCCAGGGAAGGTGAGCAGTTCTTC
CSARDHRAREGEQFF
>TRBJ2-7|14|NA|NA|TRBV5-5
TGTGCCAGCAGCTTTTCTCTACAGGTCTACGAGCAGTACTTC
CASSFSLQVYEQYF
>TRBJ2-1|17|TRBD1|NA|TRBV5-5
TGTGCCAGCAGCAGTAACAGGGGCCTAATAACCTACAATGAGCAGTTCTTC
CASSSNRGLITYNEQFF
>TRBJ1-5|18|NA|few|TRBV20-1
TGCAGTGCCCCACAAGGGTGGCAGGCCGTGGGTAGCGATCAGCCCCAGCATTTT
CSAPQGWQAVGSDQPQHF
>TRBJ2-7|15|NA|NA|TRBV20-1
TGCAGTGTCGTGGCACCTAGCATGAGCTCCTACGAGCAGTACTTC
CSVVAPSMSSYEQYF
>TRBJ2-7|12|NA|NA|TRBV20-1
TGCAGTGCTAGAGGACAGAAATACGAGCAGTACTTC
CSARGQKYEQYF
>TRBJ2-7|14|NA|NA|TRBV20-1
TGCAGTGCTAGCGAGACTAGATGGTCCTACGAGCAGTACTTC
CSASETRWSYEQYF
>TRBJ2-7|13|TRBD1|few|TRBV4-3
TGCGCCAGCAGCCAAGGGGGACAGGCCGAGCAGTACTTC
CASSQGGQAEQYF
>TRBJ2-2|15|TRBD1|many|TRBV12-3/TRBV12-4
TGTGCCAGCAGTTTAGCTCCAACAGGGGCAGGCGAGCTGTTTTTT
CASSLAPTGAGELFF
>TRBJ2-5|14|TRBD1|many|TRBV20-1
TGCAGTGCTAGGACTCGGGACAGCCAAGAGACCCAGTACTTC
CSARTRDSQETQYF
>TRBJ2-7|12|TRBD2|NA|TRBV29-1
TGCAGCGTTGAACTAGCGGCCTACGAGCAGTACTTC
CSVELAAYEQYF
>TRBJ2-2|16|NA|few|TRBV5-1
TGCGCCAGCAGCGGGCTTGGGCCAGCGAACACCGGGGAGCTGTTTTTT
CASSGLGPANTGELFF
>TRBJ2-1|15|TRBD2|NA|TRBV6-1
TGTGCCAGCTGCTGGACTAGCGACACTTACAATGAGCAGTTCTTC
CASCWTSDTYNEQFF
>TRBJ2-1|15|TRBD2|few|TRBV7-9
TGTGCCAGCAGCTTTCTCAGCGGGAGTGGCAATGAGCAGTTCTTC
CASSFLSGSGNEQFF
>TRBJ2-4|19|TRBD2|NA|TRBV7-3
TGTGCCAGCAGCTGCTCTTGGACTAGCGGGAGGCTAACCAAAAACATTCAGTACTTC
CASSCSWTSGRLTKNIQYF
>TRBJ1-5|14|NA|few|TRBV7-2
TGTGCCACCTCGACGGAATATAGCAATCAGCCCCAGCATTTT
CATSTEYSNQPQHF
>TRBJ2-5|13|NA|few|TRBV29-1
TGCAGCGTTGGTCTGGGTTTAAGAGAGACCCAGTACTTC
CSVGLGLRETQYF
>TRBJ1-2|14|NA|NA|TRBV12-3/TRBV12-4
TGTGCCAGCAGTCCCAACTGGGGGGCTAGTGGCTACACCTTC
CASSPNWGASGYTF
>TRBJ2-5|16|TRBD2|few|TRBV7-9
TGTGCCAGCACCGAAGTTGGGCTAGCGGGAAAAGAGACCCAGTACTTC
CASTEVGLAGKETQYF
>TRBJ2-7|13|NA|many|TRBV4-2
TGTGCCAGCAGCCAAGATTGGGGGAGCGAGCAGTACTTC
CASSQDWGSEQYF
>TRBJ1-5|14|NA|few|TRBV12-3/TRBV12-4
TGTGCCAGCAGCCCCGACGGGAAAAATCAGCCCCAGCATTTT
CASSPDGKNQPQHF
>TRBJ2-2|18|TRBD1|NA|TRBV5-1
TGCGCCAGCAGCCCAGGACAGGGTCCGGGATTGAACACCGGGGAGCTGTTTTTT
CASSPGQGPGLNTGELFF
>TRBJ2-7|14|TRBD2|NA|TRBV20-1
TGCAGTGCCCGTGGGGCCAGCGGGGTATACGAGCAGTACTTC
CSARGASGVYEQYF
>TRBJ2-5|13|NA|NA|TRBV6-5
TGTGCCAGCAGTTACCCCTCCCGAGTACCCCAGTACTTC
CASSYPSRVPQYF
>TRBJ2-2|14|NA|many|TRBV10-3
TGTGCCATCAGTGCCTCTCCTGGGGTCAGGGAGCTGTTTTTT
CAISASPGVRELFF